The T cell receptor beta chain described here comes from a study of T cell changes during pregnancy in multiple sclerosis. CDR3 length: 15 amino acids. V lost 0 bases to trimming and J lost 6 bases, with 9 bases between them. The germline CDR1 and CDR2 sequences are SGHAT and FQDESV (reference sequence). TCRdb keeps only in-frame clones here, not all; method: immunoSEQ multiplex PCR. The repertoire holds about 76,000 clones, with 90% to 95% as singletons. The receptor was derived from a female donor with multiple sclerosis, enrolled in a pregnancy study. The source was peripheral blood, collected in the third trimester of pregnancy. The genes are TRBV11-1 and TRBJ1-6, with D unresolved. The CDR3 sequence: CASSLAGNINSPLHF. Written as DNA, the CDR3 is TGTGCCAGCAGCTTAGCCGGGAATATTAATTCACCCCTCCACTTT.